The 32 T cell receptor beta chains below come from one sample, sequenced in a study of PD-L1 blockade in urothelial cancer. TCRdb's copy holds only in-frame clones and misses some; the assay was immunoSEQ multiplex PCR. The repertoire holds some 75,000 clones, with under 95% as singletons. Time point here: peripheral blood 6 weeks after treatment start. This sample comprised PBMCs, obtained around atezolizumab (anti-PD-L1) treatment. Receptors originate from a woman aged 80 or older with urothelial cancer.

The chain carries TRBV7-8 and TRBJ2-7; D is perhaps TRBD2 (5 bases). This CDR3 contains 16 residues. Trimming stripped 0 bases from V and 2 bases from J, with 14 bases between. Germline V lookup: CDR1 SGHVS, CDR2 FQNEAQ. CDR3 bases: TGTGCCAGCAGCTTAGCAGGGAGCGGTTACCCCTACGAGCAGTACTTC. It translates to CASSLAGSGYPYEQYF.

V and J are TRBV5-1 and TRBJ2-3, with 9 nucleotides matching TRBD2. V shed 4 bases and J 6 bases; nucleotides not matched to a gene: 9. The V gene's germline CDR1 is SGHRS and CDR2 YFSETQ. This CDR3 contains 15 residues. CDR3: CASSEIAGAVDTQYF. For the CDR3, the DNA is TGCGCCAGCAGCGAAATAGCGGGAGCAGTGGATACGCAGTATTTT.

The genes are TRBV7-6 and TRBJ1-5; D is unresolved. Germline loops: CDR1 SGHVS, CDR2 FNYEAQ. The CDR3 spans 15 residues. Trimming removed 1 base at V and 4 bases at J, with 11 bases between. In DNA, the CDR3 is TGTGCCAGCAGCTTAGACAACCGGGGTAATCAGCCCCAGCATTTT. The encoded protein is CASSLDNRGNQPQHF. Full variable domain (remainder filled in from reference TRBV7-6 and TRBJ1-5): GAGVSQSPRYKVTKRGQDVALRCDPISGHVSLYWYRQALGQGPEFLTYFNYEAQQDKSGLPNDRFSAERPEGSISTLTIQRTEQRDSAMYRCASSLDNRGNQPQHFGDGTRLSIL.

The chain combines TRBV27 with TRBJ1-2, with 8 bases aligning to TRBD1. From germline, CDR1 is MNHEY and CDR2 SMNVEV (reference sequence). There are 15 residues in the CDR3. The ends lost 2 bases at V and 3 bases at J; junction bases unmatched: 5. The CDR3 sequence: CASSLQGAADYGYTF. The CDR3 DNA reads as TGTGCCAGCAGTTTACAGGGGGCGGCAGACTATGGCTACACCTTC.

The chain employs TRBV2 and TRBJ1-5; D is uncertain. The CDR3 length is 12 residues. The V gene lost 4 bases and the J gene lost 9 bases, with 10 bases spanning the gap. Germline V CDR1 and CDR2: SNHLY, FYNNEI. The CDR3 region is CASSGYEGPQHF. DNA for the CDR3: TGTGCCAGCAGTGGGTATGAGGGGCCCCAGCATTTT.

CDR3 in DNA: TGTGCCACCAGCGGCCGACAGGGGTCCGGCACAGATACGCAGTATTTT. Its translation is CATSGRQGSGTDTQYF. The chain links TRBV15 to TRBJ2-3, with 8 bases matching TRBD1. The junction had 8 bases not matched to a gene; V was cut back by 5 bases and J by 1 base. The CDR3 is 16 residues long. CDR1 is LNHNV, CDR2 YYDKDF, per germline (reference sequence). The whole variable domain, remainder taken from reference TRBV15 and TRBJ2-3, is DAMVIQNPRYQVTQFGKPVTLSCSQTLNHNVMYWYQQKSSQAPKLLFHYYDKDFNNEADTPDNFQSRRPNTSFCFLDIRSPGLGDTAMYLCATSGRQGSGTDTQYFGPGTRLTVL.

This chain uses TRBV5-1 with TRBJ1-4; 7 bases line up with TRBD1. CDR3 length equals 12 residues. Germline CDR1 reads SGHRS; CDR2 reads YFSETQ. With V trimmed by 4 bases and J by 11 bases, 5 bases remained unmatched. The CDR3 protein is CASSPTQGKLFF. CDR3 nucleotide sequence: TGCGCCAGCAGCCCAACACAGGGGAAACTGTTTTTT.

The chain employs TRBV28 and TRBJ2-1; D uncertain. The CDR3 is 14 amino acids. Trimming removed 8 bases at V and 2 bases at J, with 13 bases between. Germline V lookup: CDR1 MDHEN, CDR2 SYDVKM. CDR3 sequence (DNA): TGTGCCAGCCTACCTGGCGGTACCTACAATGAGCAGTTCTTC. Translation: CASLPGGTYNEQFF. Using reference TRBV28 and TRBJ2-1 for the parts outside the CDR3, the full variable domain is DVKVTQSSRYLVKRTGEKVFLECVQDMDHENMFWYRQDPGLGLRLIYFSYDVKMKEKGDIPEGYSVSREKKERFSLILESASTNQTSMYLCASLPGGTYNEQFFGPGTRLTVL.

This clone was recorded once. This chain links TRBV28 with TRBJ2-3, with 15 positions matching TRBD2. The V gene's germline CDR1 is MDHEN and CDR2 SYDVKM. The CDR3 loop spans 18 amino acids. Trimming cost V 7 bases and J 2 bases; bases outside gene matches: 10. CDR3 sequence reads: CASTPGTSGRYVTDTQYF. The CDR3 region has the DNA TGTGCCAGCACCCCGGGGACTAGCGGGAGGTATGTCACAGATACGCAGTATTTT.

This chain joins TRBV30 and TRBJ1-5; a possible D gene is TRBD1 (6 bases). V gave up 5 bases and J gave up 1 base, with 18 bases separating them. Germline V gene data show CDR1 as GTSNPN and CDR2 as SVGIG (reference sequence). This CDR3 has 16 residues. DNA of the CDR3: TGTGCCTGGCCCGCCAGGGGCAGGGGAAGCAATCAGCCCCAGCATTTT. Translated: CAWPARGRGSNQPQHF.

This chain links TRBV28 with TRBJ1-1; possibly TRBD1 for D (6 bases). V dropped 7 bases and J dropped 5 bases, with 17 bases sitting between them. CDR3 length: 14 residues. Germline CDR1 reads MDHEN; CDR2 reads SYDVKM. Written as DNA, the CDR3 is TGTGCCAGCACCCAATACAGGGCGAGGACTGAAGCTTTCTTT. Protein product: CASTQYRARTEAFF.

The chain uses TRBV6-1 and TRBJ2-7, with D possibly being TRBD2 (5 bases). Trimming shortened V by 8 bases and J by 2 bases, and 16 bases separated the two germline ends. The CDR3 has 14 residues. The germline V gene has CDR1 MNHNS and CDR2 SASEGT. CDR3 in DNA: TGTGCCAGCCTATCGGGATGGAGAACCTACGAGCAGTACTTC. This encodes CASLSGWRTYEQYF.

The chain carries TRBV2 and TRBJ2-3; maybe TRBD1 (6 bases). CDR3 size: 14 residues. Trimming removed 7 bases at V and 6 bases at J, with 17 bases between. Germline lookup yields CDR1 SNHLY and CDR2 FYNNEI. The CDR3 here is CASNHWGRPDTQYF. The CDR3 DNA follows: TGTGCCAGCAATCATTGGGGGCGTCCTGATACGCAGTATTTT.

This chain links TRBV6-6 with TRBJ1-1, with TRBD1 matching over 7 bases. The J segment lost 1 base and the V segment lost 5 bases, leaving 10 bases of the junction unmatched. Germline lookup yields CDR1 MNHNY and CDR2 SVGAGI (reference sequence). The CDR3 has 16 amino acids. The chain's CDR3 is CASSPQTGQGNTEAFF. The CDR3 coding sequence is TGTGCCAGCAGTCCCCAGACAGGGCAAGGGAACACTGAAGCTTTCTTT.

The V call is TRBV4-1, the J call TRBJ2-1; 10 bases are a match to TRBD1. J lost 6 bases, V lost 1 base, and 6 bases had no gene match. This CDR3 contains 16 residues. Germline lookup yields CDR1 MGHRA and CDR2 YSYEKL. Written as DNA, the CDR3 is TGCGCCAGCAGCCAAGTACGACAGGGGGCCCTCAATGAGCAGTTCTTC. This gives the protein CASSQVRQGALNEQFF.

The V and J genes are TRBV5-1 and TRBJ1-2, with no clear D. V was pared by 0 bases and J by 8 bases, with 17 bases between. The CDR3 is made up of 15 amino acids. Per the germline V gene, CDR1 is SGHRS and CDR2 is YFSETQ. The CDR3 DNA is TGCGCCAGCAGCTTGGGGGCAGGCGGAGGTCGGGGCTACACCTTC. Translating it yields CASSLGAGGGRGYTF.

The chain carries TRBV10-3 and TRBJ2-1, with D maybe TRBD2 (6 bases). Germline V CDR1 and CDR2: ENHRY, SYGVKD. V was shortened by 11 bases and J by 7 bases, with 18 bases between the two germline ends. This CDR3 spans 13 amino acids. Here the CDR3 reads CAAQGGTENEQFF. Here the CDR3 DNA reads TGTGCCGCACAAGGAGGGACGGAAAATGAGCAGTTCTTC.

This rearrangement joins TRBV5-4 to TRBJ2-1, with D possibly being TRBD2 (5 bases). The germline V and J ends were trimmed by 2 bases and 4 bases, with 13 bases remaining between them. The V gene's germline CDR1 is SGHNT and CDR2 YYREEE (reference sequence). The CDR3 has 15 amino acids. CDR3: CASSLQTSSYNEQFF. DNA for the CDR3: TGTGCCAGCAGCTTACAAACTAGTTCTTACAATGAGCAGTTCTTC.

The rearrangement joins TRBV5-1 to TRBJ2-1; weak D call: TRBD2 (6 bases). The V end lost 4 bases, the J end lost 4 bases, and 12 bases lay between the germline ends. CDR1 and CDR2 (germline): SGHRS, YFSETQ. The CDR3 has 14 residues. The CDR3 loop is CASSPGGEYNEQFF. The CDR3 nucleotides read TGCGCCAGCAGCCCCGGCGGGGAATACAATGAGCAGTTCTTC. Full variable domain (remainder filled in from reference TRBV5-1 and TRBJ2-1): KAGVTQTPRYLIKTRGQQVTLSCSPISGHRSVSWYQQTPGQGLQFLFEYFSETQRNKGNFPGRFSGRQFSNSRSEMNVSTLELGDSALYLCASSPGGEYNEQFFGPGTRLTVL.

The CDR3 protein is CASSETGGKDTQYF. CDR3 in DNA: TGTGCCAGTAGTGAGACAGGGGGCAAAGATACGCAGTATTTT. The rearrangement joins TRBV19 to TRBJ2-3, with 10 positions matching TRBD1. The V gene end was trimmed by 5 bases and the J gene end by 5 bases; junction bases not matched to a gene: 4. The germline gives CDR1 LNHDA, CDR2 SQIVND (reference sequence). The CDR3 contains 14 residues.

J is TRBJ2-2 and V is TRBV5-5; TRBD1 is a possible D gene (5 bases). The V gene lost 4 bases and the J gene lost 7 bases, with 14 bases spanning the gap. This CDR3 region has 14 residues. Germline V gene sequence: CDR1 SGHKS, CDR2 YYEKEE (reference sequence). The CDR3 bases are TGTGCCAGCAGCCCACAGGCGGCGGACGGGGAGCTGTTTTTT. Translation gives CASSPQAADGELFF. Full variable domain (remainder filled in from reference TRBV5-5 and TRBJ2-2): DAGVTQSPTHLIKTRGQQVTLRCSPISGHKSVSWYQQVLGQGPQFIFQYYEKEERGRGNFPDRFSARQFPNYSSELNVNALLLGDSALYLCASSPQAADGELFFGEGSRLTVL.

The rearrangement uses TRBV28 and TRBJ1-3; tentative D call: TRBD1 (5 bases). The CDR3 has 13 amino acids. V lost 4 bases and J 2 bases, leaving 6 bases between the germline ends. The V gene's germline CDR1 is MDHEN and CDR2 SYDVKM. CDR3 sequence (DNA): TGTGCCAGCAGTTGGGGGGCTGGAAACACCATATATTTT. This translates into CASSWGAGNTIYF.

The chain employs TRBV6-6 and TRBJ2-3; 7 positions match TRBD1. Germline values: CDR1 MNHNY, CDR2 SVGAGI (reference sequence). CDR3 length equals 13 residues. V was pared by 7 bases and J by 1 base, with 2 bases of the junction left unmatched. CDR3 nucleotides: TGTGCCAGCAAAACAGGGGGCACAGATACGCAGTATTTT. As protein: CASKTGGTDTQYF.

The CDR3 nucleotides are TGTGCCAGCAGCTTGTTGCGGGGGGAGCAGTACTTC. It is translated as CASSLLRGEQYF. V and J are TRBV5-6 and TRBJ2-7; 7 bases match TRBD2. The germline V gene has CDR1 SGHDT and CDR2 YYEEEE. The CDR3 spans 12 residues. V gave up 1 base and J gave up 7 bases; unmatched junction bases: 2.

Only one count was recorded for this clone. The CDR3 loop reads CASSGGLRPSSYNEQFF. The CDR3 DNA follows: TGTGCCAGCAGTGGTGGTTTGCGTCCTAGCTCCTACAATGAGCAGTTCTTC. The rearrangement links TRBV6-1 to TRBJ2-1; D ambiguous. The CDR3 extends over 17 amino acids. CDR1 and CDR2 from the germline V gene are MNHNS and SASEGT. V lost 4 bases, J lost 0 bases, and 16 bases lay in between.

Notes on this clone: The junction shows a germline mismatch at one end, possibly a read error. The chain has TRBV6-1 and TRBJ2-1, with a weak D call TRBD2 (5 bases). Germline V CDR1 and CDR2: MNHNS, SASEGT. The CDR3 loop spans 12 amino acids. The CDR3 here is CASSEAPLELVF. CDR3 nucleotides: TGTGCCAGCAGTGAAGCCCCACTAGAACTGGTCTTC.

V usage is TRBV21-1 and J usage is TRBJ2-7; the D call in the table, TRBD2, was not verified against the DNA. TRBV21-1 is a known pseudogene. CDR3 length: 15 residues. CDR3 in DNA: TGTGCCAGCAGCGTATCAAAAATACTCTCCTACGAGCAGTACTTC. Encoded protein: CASSVSKILSYEQYF.

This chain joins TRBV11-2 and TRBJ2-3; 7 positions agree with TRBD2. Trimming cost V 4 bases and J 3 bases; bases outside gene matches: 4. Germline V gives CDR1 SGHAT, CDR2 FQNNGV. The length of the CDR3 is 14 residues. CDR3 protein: CASSSSGNTDTQYF. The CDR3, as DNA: TGTGCCAGCAGCTCGAGCGGGAATACAGATACGCAGTATTTT.

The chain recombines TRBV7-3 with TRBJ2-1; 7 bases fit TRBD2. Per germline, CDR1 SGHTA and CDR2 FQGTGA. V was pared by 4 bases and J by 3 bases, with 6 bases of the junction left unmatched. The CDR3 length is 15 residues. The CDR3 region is CASSSSAGSYNEQFF. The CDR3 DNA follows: TGTGCCAGCAGCTCCTCAGCGGGAAGCTACAATGAGCAGTTCTTC.

Here the CDR3 DNA reads TGTGCCAGCAAACACCAGGGACGGGAGGAAAAACTGTTTTTT. Amino acid sequence: CASKHQGREEKLFF. This chain links TRBV6-1 with TRBJ1-4; D is perhaps TRBD1 (5 bases). V was shortened by 7 bases and J by 8 bases, with 17 bases between the two germline ends. Germline CDR1 and CDR2: MNHNS and SASEGT. The CDR3 runs 14 residues.

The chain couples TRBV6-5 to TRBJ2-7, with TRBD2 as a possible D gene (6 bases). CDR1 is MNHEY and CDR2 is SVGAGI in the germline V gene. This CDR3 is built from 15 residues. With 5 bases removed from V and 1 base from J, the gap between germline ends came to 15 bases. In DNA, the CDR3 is TGTGCCAGCAGTCCTACCCAAGGAGGGTCCTACGAGCAGTACTTC. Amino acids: CASSPTQGGSYEQYF.

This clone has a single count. This CDR3 is CASSPGHNQPQHF. The CDR3 DNA is TGTGCCAGCTCACCAGGGCACAATCAGCCCCAGCATTTT. V is TRBV18 and J is TRBJ1-5; D not resolved. Germline V lookup: CDR1 KGHSH, CDR2 LQKENI. There are 13 residues in the CDR3. Trimming took off 2 bases at V and 3 bases at J, with 5 bases between the two ends.